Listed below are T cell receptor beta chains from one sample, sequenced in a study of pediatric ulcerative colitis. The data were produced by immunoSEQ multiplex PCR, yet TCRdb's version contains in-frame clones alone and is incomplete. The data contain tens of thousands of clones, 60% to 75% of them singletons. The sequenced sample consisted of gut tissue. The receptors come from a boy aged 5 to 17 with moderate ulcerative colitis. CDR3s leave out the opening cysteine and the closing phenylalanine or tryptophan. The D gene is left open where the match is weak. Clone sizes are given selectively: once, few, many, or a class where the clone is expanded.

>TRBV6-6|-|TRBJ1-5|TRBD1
ASSPHQTGSNQPQH
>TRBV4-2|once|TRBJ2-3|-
ASSQDAQGSSTDTQY
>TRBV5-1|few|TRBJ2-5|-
ASSLVPGETQY
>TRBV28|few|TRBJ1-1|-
ATLTSRTEAF
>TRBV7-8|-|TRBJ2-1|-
ASSPLAEDPLLDEQF
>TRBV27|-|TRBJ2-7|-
ASTKGRTREQY
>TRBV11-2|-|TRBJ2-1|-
ASSRRPDNEQF
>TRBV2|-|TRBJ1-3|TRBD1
ASSAPGGSGNTIY
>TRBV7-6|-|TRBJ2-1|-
ASGGSDNEQF
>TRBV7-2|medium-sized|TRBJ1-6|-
ASSLAISGAGLSPLH
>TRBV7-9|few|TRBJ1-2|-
ASTPDGGNAYGYT
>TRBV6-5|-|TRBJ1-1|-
ASSYGGRPNTEAF
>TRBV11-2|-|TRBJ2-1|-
ASSLVTAEQF
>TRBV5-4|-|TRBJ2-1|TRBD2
ASSFGGSGSYNEQF
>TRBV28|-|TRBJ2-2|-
ASSNFEHPTYTGELF
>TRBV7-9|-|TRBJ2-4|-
ASSFLSENIQY
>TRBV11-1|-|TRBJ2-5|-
ASSLYLRGETQY
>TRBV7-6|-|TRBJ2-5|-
ASSGLAGASETQY
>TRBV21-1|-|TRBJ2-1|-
ALGLANQF
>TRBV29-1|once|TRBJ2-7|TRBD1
SVEAPRDRDRSPNEQY
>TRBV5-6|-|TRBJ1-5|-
ASSLEREVGNQPQH
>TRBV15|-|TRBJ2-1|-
ATRDRFRVHRDEQF
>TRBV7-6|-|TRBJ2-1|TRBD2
ASSLGPSGGYNEQF
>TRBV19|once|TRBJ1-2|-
ASSVDPRTGYT
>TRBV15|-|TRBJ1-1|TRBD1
ATSRDRQGATEAF
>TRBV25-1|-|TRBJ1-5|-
ASSEGGGTQPQH
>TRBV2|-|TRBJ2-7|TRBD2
ASSMTRAGRNYEQY
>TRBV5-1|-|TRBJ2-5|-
ASSIEETQY
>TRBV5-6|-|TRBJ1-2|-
ASKQKNYGYT
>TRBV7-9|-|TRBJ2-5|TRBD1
ASSLSRGPGETQY
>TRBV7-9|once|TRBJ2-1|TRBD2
ASSSAGGYNEQF
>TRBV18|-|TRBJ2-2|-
ASSPSPTDTGELF
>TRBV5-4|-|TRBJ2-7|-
ASSPGVVVYEQY
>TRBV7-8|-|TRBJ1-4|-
ASSSTIYDEKLF
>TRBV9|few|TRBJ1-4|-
ASSPWDGRNEKLF
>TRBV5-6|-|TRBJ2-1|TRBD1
ASSWDRAYNEQF
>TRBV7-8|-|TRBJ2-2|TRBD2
ASSDELAGDLVTGELF
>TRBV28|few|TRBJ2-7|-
ASSPRKELYEQY
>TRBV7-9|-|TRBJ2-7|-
ASSFGLLYEQY
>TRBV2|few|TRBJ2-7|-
ASRGDIYEQY
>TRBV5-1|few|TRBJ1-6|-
ASSTRTDLNSPLH
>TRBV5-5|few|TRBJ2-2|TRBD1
ASSDGQGVGELF
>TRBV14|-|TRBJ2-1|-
ASSQEGGTVYNEQF
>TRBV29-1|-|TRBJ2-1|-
SVEVGASVYNEQF
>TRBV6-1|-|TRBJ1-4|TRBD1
ASSRGSTNEKLF
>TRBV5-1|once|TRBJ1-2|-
ASSLDSGEVGYT